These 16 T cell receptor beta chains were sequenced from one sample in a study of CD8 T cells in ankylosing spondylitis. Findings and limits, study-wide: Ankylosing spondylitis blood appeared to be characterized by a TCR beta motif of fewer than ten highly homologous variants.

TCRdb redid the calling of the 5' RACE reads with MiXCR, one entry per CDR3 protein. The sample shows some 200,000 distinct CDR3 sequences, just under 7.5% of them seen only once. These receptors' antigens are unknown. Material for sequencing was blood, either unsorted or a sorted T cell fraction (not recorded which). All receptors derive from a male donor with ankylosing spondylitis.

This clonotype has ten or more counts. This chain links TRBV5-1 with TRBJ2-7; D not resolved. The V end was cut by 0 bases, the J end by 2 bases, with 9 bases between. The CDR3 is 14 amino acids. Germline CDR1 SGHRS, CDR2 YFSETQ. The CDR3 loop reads CASSLEGGPYEQYF. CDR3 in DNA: TGCGCCAGCAGCTTGGAGGGCGGACCCTACGAGCAGTACTTC.

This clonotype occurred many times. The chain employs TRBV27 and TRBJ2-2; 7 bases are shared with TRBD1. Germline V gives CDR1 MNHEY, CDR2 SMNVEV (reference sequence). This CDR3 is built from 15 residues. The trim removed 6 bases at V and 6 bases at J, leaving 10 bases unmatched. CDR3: CASREQGSLAGELFF. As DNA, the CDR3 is TGTGCCAGCAGGGAACAGGGGAGTCTGGCCGGGGAGCTGTTTTTT.

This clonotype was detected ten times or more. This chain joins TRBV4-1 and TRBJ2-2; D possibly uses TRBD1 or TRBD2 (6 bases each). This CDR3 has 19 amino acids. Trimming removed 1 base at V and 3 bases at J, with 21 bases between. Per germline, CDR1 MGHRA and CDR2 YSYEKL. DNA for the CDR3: TGCGCCAGCAGCCAAGGGAAAACGGCCGGGGGCGCCTACACCGGGGAGCTGTTTTTT. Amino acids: CASSQGKTAGGAYTGELFF.

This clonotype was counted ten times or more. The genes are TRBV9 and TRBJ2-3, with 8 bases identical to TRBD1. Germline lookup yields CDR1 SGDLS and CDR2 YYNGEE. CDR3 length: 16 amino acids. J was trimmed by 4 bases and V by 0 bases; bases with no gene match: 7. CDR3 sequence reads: CASSVVRRGRADTQYF. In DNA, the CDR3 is TGTGCCAGCAGCGTAGTTCGCAGGGGGCGAGCAGATACGCAGTATTTT.

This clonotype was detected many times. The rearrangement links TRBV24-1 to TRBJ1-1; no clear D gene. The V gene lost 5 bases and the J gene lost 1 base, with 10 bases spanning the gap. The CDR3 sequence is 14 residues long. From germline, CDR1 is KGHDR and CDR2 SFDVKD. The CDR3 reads CATSVSLGNTEAFF. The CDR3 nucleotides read TGTGCCACCAGTGTCTCGCTGGGGAACACTGAAGCTTTCTTT.

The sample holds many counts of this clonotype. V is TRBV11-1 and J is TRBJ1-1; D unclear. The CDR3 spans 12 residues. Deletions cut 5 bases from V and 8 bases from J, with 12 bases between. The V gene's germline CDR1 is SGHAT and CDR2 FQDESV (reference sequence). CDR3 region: CASSPEGGEAFF. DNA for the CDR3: TGTGCCAGCAGCCCAGAGGGAGGGGAAGCTTTCTTT.

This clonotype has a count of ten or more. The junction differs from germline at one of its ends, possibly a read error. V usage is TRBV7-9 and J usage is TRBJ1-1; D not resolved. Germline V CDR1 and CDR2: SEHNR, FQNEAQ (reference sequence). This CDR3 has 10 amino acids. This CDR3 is CASSLGFLRF. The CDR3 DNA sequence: TGTGCCAGCAGCTTAGGGTTCTTGCGCTTT.

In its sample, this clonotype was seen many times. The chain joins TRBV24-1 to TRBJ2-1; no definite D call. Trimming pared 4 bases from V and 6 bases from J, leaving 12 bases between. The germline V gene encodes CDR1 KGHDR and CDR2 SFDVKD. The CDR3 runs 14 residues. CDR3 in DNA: TGTGCCACCAGTGACCCTTGGGGTCGCAATGAGCAGTTCTTC. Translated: CATSDPWGRNEQFF.

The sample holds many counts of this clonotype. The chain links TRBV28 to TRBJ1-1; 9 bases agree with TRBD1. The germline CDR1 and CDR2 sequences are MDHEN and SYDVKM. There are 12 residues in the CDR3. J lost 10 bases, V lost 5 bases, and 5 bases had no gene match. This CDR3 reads CASSPGTGRAFF. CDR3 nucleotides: TGTGCCAGCAGTCCCGGGACAGGGAGAGCTTTCTTT.

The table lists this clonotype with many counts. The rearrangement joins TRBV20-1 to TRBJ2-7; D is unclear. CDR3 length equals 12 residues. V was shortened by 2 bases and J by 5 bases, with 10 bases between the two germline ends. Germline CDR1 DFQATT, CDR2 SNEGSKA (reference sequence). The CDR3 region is CSARIPLDEQYF. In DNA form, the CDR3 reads TGCAGTGCTAGAATCCCCCTGGACGAGCAGTACTTC.

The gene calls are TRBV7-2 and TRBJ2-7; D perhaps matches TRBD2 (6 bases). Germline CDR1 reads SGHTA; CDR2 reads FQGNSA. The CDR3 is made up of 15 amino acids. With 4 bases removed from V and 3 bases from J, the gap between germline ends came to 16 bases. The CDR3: CASSSLERGIYEQYF. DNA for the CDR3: TGTGCCAGCAGCTCCCTGGAACGGGGGATCTACGAGCAGTACTTC.

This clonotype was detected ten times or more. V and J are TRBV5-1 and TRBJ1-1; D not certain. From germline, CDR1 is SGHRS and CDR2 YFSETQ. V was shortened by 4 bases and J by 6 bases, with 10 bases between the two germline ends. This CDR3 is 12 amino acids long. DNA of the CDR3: TGCGCCAGCAGCGCCCGGGGAGCTGAAGCTTTCTTT. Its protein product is CASSARGAEAFF. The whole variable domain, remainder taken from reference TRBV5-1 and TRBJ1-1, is KAGVTQTPRYLIKTRGQQVTLSCSPISGHRSVSWYQQTPGQGLQFLFEYFSETQRNKGNFPGRFSGRQFSNSRSEMNVSTLELGDSALYLCASSARGAEAFFGQGTRLTVV.

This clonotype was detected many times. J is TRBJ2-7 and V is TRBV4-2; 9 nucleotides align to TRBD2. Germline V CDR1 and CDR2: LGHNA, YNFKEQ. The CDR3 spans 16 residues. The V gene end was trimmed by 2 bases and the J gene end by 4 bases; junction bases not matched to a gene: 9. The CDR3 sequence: CASSQSRGTSFYEQYF. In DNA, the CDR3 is TGTGCCAGCAGCCAAAGTCGAGGGACTAGCTTTTACGAGCAGTACTTC.

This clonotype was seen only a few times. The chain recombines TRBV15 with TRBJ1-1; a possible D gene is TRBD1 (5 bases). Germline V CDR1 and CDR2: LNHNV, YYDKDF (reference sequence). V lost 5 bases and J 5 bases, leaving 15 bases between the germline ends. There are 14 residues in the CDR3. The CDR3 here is CATSGRRGTTEAFF. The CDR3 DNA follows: TGTGCCACCAGCGGCCGGAGAGGGACTACTGAAGCTTTCTTT.

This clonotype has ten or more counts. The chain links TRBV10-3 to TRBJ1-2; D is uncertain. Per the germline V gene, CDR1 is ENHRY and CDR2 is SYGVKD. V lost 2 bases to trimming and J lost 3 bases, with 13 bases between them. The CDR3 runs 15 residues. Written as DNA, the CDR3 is TGTGCCATCAGTGAGCTAGCGATGAGGGACTATGGCTACACCTTC. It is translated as CAISELAMRDYGYTF.

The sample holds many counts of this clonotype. The CDR3 DNA reads as TGTGCCAGCAGTAAGCCAGCGGGCCCCCTTGGTACAGATACGCAGTATTTT. It encodes CASSKPAGPLGTDTQYF. This chain links TRBV28 with TRBJ2-3; D is perhaps TRBD2 (6 bases). The CDR3 has 17 amino acids. Germline CDR1 and CDR2: MDHEN and SYDVKM. V dropped 5 bases and J dropped 3 bases, with 21 bases sitting between them.